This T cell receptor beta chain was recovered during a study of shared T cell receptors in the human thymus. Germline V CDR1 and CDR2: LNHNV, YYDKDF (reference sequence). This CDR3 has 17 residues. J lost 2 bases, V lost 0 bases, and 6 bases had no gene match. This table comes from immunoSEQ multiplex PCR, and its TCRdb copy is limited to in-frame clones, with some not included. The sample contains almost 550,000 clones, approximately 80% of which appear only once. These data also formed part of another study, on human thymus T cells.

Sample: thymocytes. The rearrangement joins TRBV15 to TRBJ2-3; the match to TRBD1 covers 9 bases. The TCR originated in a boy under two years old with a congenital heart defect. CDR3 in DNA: TGTGCCACCAGCAGAGATCCCTGGACAGGGGCCACAGATACGCAGTATTTT. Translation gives CATSRDPWTGATDTQYF.